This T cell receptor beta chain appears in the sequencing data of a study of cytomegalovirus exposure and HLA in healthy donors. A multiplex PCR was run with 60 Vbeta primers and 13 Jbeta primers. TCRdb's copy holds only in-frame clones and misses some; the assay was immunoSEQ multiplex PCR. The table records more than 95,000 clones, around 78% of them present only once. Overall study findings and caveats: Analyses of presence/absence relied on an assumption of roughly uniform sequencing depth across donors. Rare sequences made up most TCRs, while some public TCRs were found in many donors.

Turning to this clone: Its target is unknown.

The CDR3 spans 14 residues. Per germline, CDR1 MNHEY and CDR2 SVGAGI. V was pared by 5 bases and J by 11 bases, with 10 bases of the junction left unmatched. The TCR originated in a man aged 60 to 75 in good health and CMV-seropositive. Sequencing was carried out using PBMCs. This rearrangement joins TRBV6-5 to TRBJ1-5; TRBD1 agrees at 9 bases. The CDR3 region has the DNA TGTGCCAGCAGTCGAACAGGGGGCGGGGGAGCCCAGCATTTT. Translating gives CASSRTGGGGAQHF.